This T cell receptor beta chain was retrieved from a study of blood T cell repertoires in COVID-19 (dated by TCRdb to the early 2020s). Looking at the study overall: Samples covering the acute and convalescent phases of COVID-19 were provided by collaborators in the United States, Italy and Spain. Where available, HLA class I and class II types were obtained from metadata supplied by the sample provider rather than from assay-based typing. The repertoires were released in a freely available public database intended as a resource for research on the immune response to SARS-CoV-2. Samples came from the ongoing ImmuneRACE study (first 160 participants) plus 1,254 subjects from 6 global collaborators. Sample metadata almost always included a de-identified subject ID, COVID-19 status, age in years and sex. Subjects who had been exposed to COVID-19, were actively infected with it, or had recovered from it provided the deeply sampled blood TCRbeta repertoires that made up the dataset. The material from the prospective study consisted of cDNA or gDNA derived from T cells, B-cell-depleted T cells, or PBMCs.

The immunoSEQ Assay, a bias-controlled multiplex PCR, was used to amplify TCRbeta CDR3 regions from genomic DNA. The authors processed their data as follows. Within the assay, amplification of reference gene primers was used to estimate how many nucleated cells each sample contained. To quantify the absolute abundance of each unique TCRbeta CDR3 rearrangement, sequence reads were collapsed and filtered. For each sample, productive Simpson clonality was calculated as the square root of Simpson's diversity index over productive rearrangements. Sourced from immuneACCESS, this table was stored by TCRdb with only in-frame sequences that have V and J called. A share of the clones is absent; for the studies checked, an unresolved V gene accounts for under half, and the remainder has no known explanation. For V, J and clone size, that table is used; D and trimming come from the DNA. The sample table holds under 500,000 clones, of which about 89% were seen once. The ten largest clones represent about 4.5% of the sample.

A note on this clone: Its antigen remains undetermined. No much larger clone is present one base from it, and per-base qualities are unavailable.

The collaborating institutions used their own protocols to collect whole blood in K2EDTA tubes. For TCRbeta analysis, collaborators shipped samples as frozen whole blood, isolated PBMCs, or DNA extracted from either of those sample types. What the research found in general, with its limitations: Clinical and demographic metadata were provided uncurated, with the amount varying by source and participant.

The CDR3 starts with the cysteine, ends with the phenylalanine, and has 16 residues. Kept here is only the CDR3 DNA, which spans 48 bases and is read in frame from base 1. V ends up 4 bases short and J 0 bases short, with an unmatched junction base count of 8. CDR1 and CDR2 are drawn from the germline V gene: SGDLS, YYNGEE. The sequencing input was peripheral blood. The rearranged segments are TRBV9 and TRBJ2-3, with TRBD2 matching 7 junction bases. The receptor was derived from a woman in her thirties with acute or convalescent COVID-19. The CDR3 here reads CASSPSGGSSTDTQYF. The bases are TGTGCCAGCAGCCCGTCGGGAGGTTCTAGCACAGATACGCAGTATTTT.